This T cell receptor (beta chain) was identified in a study of cytomegalovirus exposure and HLA in healthy donors. Note on this clone: Its antigen is unidentified.

Whole-study results and caveats: Confirmation was obtained in vitro that a few CMV-associated chains are specific for CMV antigens.

The repertoire was sequenced with immunoSEQ multiplex PCR; TCRdb's copy has only in-frame clones and lacks some. The sample holds about 65,000 clones; 90% to 95% are singletons and the top ten take approximately 4.5%. The TCR was taken from a man between 18 and 35 years old in good health and CMV-seropositive. Sequencing was performed on PBMCs.

The CDR3 region has the DNA TGTGCCAGCAGGTCCACCCTGAGCTCCTACAATGAGCAGTTCTTC. It specifies CASRSTLSSYNEQFF. This chain joins TRBV7-9 and TRBJ2-1; D remains ambiguous. This CDR3 region has 15 residues. The V end lost 6 bases, the J end lost 0 bases, and 12 bases lay between the germline ends. Germline V lookup: CDR1 SEHNR, CDR2 FQNEAQ (reference sequence).